A single sample gave rise to the 14 T cell receptor beta chains below, sequenced in a study of blood T cell repertoires in COVID-19. Here immunoSEQ multiplex PCR was the method, and the copy in TCRdb shows in-frame clones only, minus some. Of 250,000 or so clones in the sample, about 87% are singletons; the top ten hold over 0.75%. The sequenced material came from PBMCs or T cells enriched from blood (not recorded which). These receptors came from a middle-aged man who had been exposed to COVID-19.

V gene TRBV29-1 combines with J gene TRBJ1-4; the D is unclear. V dropped 4 bases and J dropped 3 bases, with 18 bases sitting between them. The CDR3 is 16 amino acids. Germline assignment: CDR1 SQVTM and CDR2 ANQGSEA. The CDR3 DNA reads as TGCAGCGTTGCACGTGGGCGAGATATGGCTAATGAAAAACTGTTTTTT. Protein product: CSVARGRDMANEKLFF.

The chain combines TRBV29-1 with TRBJ1-3, with D perhaps matching TRBD1 (6 bases). V lost 4 bases to trimming and J lost 0 bases, with 7 bases between them. The V gene's germline CDR1 is SQVTM and CDR2 ANQGSEA. The CDR3 loop spans 13 amino acids. CDR3: CSVGGGSGNTIYF. The CDR3 DNA is TGCAGCGTTGGAGGGGGCTCTGGAAACACCATATATTTT.

Comments on this clone: The germline gene is not matched at one end of the junction; a read error may be the cause. The chain has TRBV11-2 and TRBJ2-2; D unclear. CDR3 length: 12 residues. Germline CDR1 SGHAT, CDR2 FQNNGV. CDR3 region: CASSLNIGELFF. In nucleotides, the CDR3 is TGTGCCAGCAGCTTAAACATCGGGGAGCTGTTTTTT.

CDR3 sequence: CASSLAIRGGRGLTDTQYF. CDR3 bases: TGTGCCAGCAGCTTAGCCATTCGGGGCGGGAGGGGACTCACAGATACGCAGTATTTT. The J gene is TRBJ2-3, the V gene TRBV11-2, with TRBD2 matching 9 bases. There are 19 residues in the CDR3. CDR1 and CDR2 from the germline V gene are SGHAT and FQNNGV. V shed 1 base, J shed 2 bases, and the junction held 13 bases outside the gene matches.

This chain connects TRBV25-1 to TRBJ1-1, with D tentatively TRBD1 (6 bases). The germline V gene has CDR1 MGHDK and CDR2 SYGVNS. The CDR3 is 16 amino acids. V lost 3 bases and J 0 bases, leaving 14 bases between the germline ends. The CDR3 DNA reads TGTGCCAGCAGTGATGAAGGGGGTGGAATGAACACTGAAGCTTTCTTT. Protein sequence: CASSDEGGGMNTEAFF.

This chain links TRBV5-1 with TRBJ1-1, with D perhaps matching TRBD1 (5 bases). Trimming removed 4 bases at V and 7 bases at J, with 14 bases between. CDR1 is SGHRS and CDR2 is YFSETQ in the germline V gene. The CDR3 is made up of 13 amino acids. The CDR3 sequence is CASSRGSSGEAFF. In DNA form, the CDR3 reads TGCGCCAGCAGCAGGGGAAGTAGTGGTGAAGCTTTCTTT.

The J gene is TRBJ1-6, the V gene TRBV5-6; D is ambiguous. Germline lookup yields CDR1 SGHDT and CDR2 YYEEEE. The germline V and J ends were trimmed by 3 bases and 5 bases, with 18 bases remaining between them. The CDR3 loop spans 17 amino acids. The DNA of the CDR3 is TGTGCCAGCAGCTACATGACTGCGGGGATTAATAATTCACCCCTCCACTTT. As protein: CASSYMTAGINNSPLHF.

This clone was recorded a few times. The chain carries TRBV2 and TRBJ2-3, with D tentatively TRBD2 (5 bases). CDR1 and CDR2 from the germline V gene are SNHLY and FYNNEI. V was trimmed by 10 bases and J by 0 bases, leaving 29 bases between them. This CDR3 is built from 19 residues. The chain's CDR3 is CATPLGEGRTGVSTDTQYF. Here the CDR3 DNA reads TGTGCCACCCCCCTGGGTGAGGGAAGGACTGGGGTTAGCACAGATACGCAGTATTTT.

This clone has a single count. The CDR3: CASSLKPGQGNYGYTF. CDR3 coding DNA: TGTGCCAGCAGTCTTAAACCGGGACAGGGAAACTATGGCTACACCTTC. The chain carries TRBV27 and TRBJ1-2; 9 positions match TRBD1. V trimming: 5 bases; J trimming: 2 bases; junction bases outside the gene matches: 9. Looked up from germline, CDR1 is MNHEY and CDR2 is SMNVEV (reference sequence). The CDR3 covers 16 residues.

The chain is built from TRBV28 and TRBJ1-5, with unresolved D. In germline, CDR1 is MDHEN, CDR2 SYDVKM. The ends were cut back, 0 bases at V and 5 bases at J, with 8 bases in the middle. The CDR3 spans 14 residues. The CDR3 nucleotides are TGTGCCAGCAGTTTATGGGCGGCCGATCAGCCCCAGCATTTT. It is translated as CASSLWAADQPQHF.

This chain uses TRBV7-2 with TRBJ1-5; 8 positions agree with TRBD1. J was trimmed by 5 bases and V by 2 bases; bases with no gene match: 5. The CDR3 contains 15 residues. The germline V gene has CDR1 SGHTA and CDR2 FQGNSA. The CDR3 spells CASSLYLTGDQPQHF. The DNA of the CDR3 is TGTGCCAGCAGCTTATATCTGACAGGGGATCAGCCCCAGCATTTT.

The CDR3, as DNA: TGTGCCAGCAGCTTGGGACATCAGAACACTGAAGCTTTCTTT. This sequence encodes CASSLGHQNTEAFF. The rearrangement links TRBV7-3 to TRBJ1-1; a possible D gene is TRBD1 (6 bases). Germline assignment: CDR1 SGHTA and CDR2 FQGTGA. The V gene lost 3 bases and the J gene lost 1 base, with 9 bases spanning the gap. The CDR3 is 14 amino acids.

The chain employs TRBV5-4 and TRBJ2-3; TRBD1 aligns across 7 bases. Germline CDR1 reads SGHNT; CDR2 reads YYREEE (reference sequence). Trimming cost V 6 bases and J 5 bases; bases outside gene matches: 15. This CDR3 is 16 amino acids long. The DNA of the CDR3 is TGTGCCAGCACCCTCGGGGCCAAACAGGGGAAAGATACGCAGTATTTT. It specifies CASTLGAKQGKDTQYF.

In its sample, this clone was seen once. The genes are TRBV11-2 and TRBJ1-2; tentative D call: TRBD1 (6 bases). V lost 6 bases and J lost 7, with 15 bases in between. The CDR3 consists of 13 residues. The germline CDR1 and CDR2 sequences are SGHAT and FQNNGV. The CDR3 sequence is CASSNTGGTGYTF. CDR3 bases: TGTGCCAGCAGTAATACGGGGGGCACTGGCTACACCTTC.